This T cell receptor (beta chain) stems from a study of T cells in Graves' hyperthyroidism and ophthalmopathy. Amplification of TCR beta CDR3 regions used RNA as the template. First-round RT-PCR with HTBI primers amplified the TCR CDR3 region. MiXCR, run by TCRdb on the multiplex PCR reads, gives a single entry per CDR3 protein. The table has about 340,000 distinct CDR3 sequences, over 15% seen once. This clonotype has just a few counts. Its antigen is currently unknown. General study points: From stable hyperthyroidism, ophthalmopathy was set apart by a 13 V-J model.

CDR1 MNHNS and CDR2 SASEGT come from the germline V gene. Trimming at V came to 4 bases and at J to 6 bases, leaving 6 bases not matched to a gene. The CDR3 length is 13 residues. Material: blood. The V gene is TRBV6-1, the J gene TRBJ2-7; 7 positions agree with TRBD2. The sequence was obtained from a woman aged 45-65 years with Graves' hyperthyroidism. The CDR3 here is CASSAGGWREQYV. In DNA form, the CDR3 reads TGTGCCAGCAGTGCGGGGGGTTGGCGCGAGCAGTACGTC.